Listed below are T cell receptor beta chains from one sample, sequenced in a study of T-cell memory formation after mild COVID-19. TCRdb re-analysed the 5' RACE reads in MiXCR, keeping a single row per CDR3 protein. Counted here are roughly 410,000 distinct CDR3 sequences, roughly 26% occurring once; the ten biggest clones make up around 8.1%. The sequenced material came from PBMCs or a T cell subset sorted from them (not recorded which). These receptors were collected from an adult woman who had mild COVID-19 (a few samples of this study predate the infection). Cell type and time point are not known. The CDR3 runs from the conserved cysteine through the conserved F or W.

V: TRBV5-1; CDR3: CASSLVGGGHGDNEQFF
V: TRBV29-1; CDR3: CSVEGPSGTSYEQYF
V: TRBV12-3/TRBV12-4; CDR3: CASSSRSSNIQYF
V: TRBV5-1; CDR3: CASSGTGGNTGELFF
V: TRBV20-1; CDR3: CSASNGTGNTGELFF
V: TRBV7-7; CDR3: CASSRTGLETQYF
V: TRBV7-9; CDR3: CASSFWPYEQYF
V: TRBV20-1; CDR3: CSARDTAGGPVGTQYF
V: TRBV19; CDR3: CASSILFRDSSTDTQYF
V: TRBV12-5; CDR3: CASGLTGAYEQYF
V: TRBV7-2; CDR3: CASALVEGTTEAFF
V: TRBV7-2; CDR3: CASSLSRGSNQPQHF
V: TRBV13; CDR3: CASSLVLGSSYEQYF
V: TRBV27; CDR3: CASSLQGYTQYF
V: TRBV2; CDR3: CASTSRTVSSYEQYF
V: TRBV12-3/TRBV12-4; CDR3: CASSLYRTRGPYEQYF
V: TRBV4-1; CDR3: CASRAYTQGTSNQPQHF
V: TRBV13; CDR3: CASSLEGQGTADTQYF
V: TRBV18; CDR3: CASSPPRQGLYQPQHF
V: TRBV12-3/TRBV12-4; CDR3: CASSFGLPYEQYF
V: TRBV18; CDR3: CASSPPGGQGTYEQYF
V: TRBV30; CDR3: CAWSHITYEQYF
V: TRBV6-5; CDR3: CASSPTILGSNQPQHF
V: TRBV7-8; CDR3: CASRVTTSGDQPQHF
V: TRBV7-6; CDR3: CASSLSSDSSSSGNTIYF
V: TRBV11-1; CDR3: CASSFLGLAADTQYF
V: TRBV23-1; CDR3: CASSFNLGTPFSTGELFF
V: TRBV5-6; CDR3: CASSLNRGQKLFF
V: TRBV5-1; CDR3: CASSLTGLHGYTF
V: TRBV4-3; CDR3: CASSQEGAGTQYF
V: TRBV11-2; CDR3: CASSTYRDAGVRGGYTF
V: TRBV6-5; CDR3: CASSDPSTDTQYF
V: TRBV2; CDR3: CASSNRASSYNEQFF
V: TRBV7-2; CDR3: CASSQGLAGVGELFF
V: TRBV7-9; CDR3: CASSLTYPTDTQYF
V: TRBV25-1; CDR3: CASSELGEQGNGYTF
V: TRBV14; CDR3: CASSQETYNSPLHF
V: TRBV24-1; CDR3: CATSPGTGSGANVLTF
V: TRBV3-1; CDR3: CASSSNLRTDTQYF
V: TRBV11-1; CDR3: CASSLVRQGGFGGANVLTF
V: TRBV5-1; CDR3: CASSFTGVGDTQYF
V: TRBV12-3/TRBV12-4; CDR3: CASSSYPTGGGYTF
V: TRBV5-1; CDR3: CASSWNRGGEQYF
V: TRBV5-5; CDR3: CASSLATGTYGYTF
V: TRBV20-1; CDR3: CSARMAGTSTDTQYF
V: TRBV7-9; CDR3: CASSDGTDEQYF
V: TRBV5-1; CDR3: CASSFGSRGSYNEQFF
V: TRBV9; CDR3: CASSPTPGTGFLFF